These 15 T cell receptor beta chains were sequenced from one sample in a study of CD8 T cells in ankylosing spondylitis. Study-wide points: Typical of ankylosing spondylitis blood, it appeared, was a TCR beta motif of under 10 highly homologous variants.

For these TCRs, the target antigens are not known. TCRdb passed the 5' RACE reads through MiXCR, listing each CDR3 protein once. In the table there are about 800,000 distinct CDR3 sequences, 10% to 15% of which are singletons. The sequenced material came from blood, either unsorted or a sorted T cell fraction (not recorded which). The source of these receptors is a male donor with ankylosing spondylitis.

This clonotype was seen many times. The chain combines TRBV7-6 with TRBJ1-2, with a tentative D call TRBD1 (6 bases). V was pared by 5 bases and J by 7 bases, with 14 bases between. Germline-derived CDR1 and CDR2 are SGHVS and FNYEAQ. The length of the CDR3 is 13 residues. DNA for the CDR3: TGTGCCAGCAGCCCCGGGGGCCAGAGTGGCTACACCTTC. Its protein is CASSPGGQSGYTF.

CDR3 DNA sequence: TGTGCCAGCAGTCCCCTAGCAACTAATGAAAAACTGTTTTTT. Amino acid sequence: CASSPLATNEKLFF. The genes are TRBV18 and TRBJ1-4, with D hard to call. Germline CDR1 KGHSH, CDR2 LQKENI. Trimming removed 8 bases at V and 0 bases at J, with 10 bases between. The CDR3 contains 14 residues.

This clonotype was seen a handful of times. V usage is TRBV6-1 and J usage is TRBJ2-1; TRBD2 aligns across 9 bases. With 7 bases clipped from V and 6 bases from J, the junction kept 10 bases outside the gene matches. CDR3 length equals 15 residues. Germline-derived CDR1 and CDR2 are MNHNS and SASEGT. CDR3 DNA: TGTGCCAGCACTCTGACTAGCGGACTCTCCAATGAGCAGTTCTTC. This gives the protein CASTLTSGLSNEQFF.

This clonotype was detected many times. J is TRBJ1-5 and V is TRBV7-2, with D uncertain. CDR1 is SGHTA, CDR2 FQGNSA, per germline. The ends were cut back, 0 bases at V and 7 bases at J, with 4 bases in the middle. The CDR3 runs to 12 residues. CDR3 nucleotide sequence: TGTGCCAGCAGCTTAGCGGCGCAGCCCCAGCATTTT. This codes for CASSLAAQPQHF.

CDR3 sequence (DNA): TGTGCCAGCAGATTCTCCACGGGTGAGGGCTACACCTTC. It yields the protein CASRFSTGEGYTF. This chain connects TRBV12-3 or TRBV12-4 to TRBJ1-2; D gene unclear. V was clipped by 6 bases and J by 8 bases, with 16 bases between them. The CDR3 consists of 13 residues.

This clonotype was counted a few times. This chain joins TRBV20-1 and TRBJ1-1; D is possibly TRBD1 (5 bases). The CDR3 consists of 14 residues. The germline V gene encodes CDR1 DFQATT and CDR2 SNEGSKA (reference sequence). V gave up 0 bases and J gave up 4 bases, with 12 bases separating them. CDR3 sequence: CSARDLLGATEAFF. CDR3 nucleotide sequence: TGCAGTGCTAGAGACCTCTTAGGGGCCACTGAAGCTTTCTTT.

The gene calls are TRBV7-9 and TRBJ2-3; possibly TRBD1 or TRBD2 for D (5 bases each). Germline CDR1 reads SEHNR; CDR2 reads FQNEAQ (reference sequence). The CDR3 extends over 16 amino acids. The V and J ends lost 4 bases and 0 bases respectively, with 14 bases between them. For the CDR3, the DNA is TGTGCCAGCAGCTCCCTTGCAGGGAGTAGCACAGATACGCAGTATTTT. Its translation: CASSSLAGSSTDTQYF.

The rearrangement uses TRBV29-1 and TRBJ1-4; D is uncertain. The V and J ends lost 7 bases and 0 bases respectively, with 18 bases between them. Germline V gives CDR1 SQVTM, CDR2 ANQGSEA. This CDR3 is 16 amino acids long. Here the CDR3 DNA reads TGCAGCGCCACGGGATTGGGGATTGCAACTAATGAAAAACTGTTTTTT. Its translation: CSATGLGIATNEKLFF.

This clonotype was recorded many times. This sequence joins TRBV29-1 and TRBJ2-5; the match to TRBD1 covers 7 bases. CDR1 is SQVTM and CDR2 is ANQGSEA in the germline V gene. With 2 bases clipped from V and 3 bases from J, the junction kept 3 bases outside the gene matches. The CDR3 loop spans 13 amino acids. The CDR3: CSVEWDRKETQYF. The CDR3 DNA sequence: TGCAGCGTTGAATGGGACAGAAAAGAGACCCAGTACTTC. Full variable domain (outside the CDR3, taken from reference TRBV29-1 and TRBJ2-5): SAVISQKPSRDICQRGTSLTIQCQVDSQVTMMFWYRQQPGQSLTLIATANQGSEATYESGFVIDKFPISRPNLTFSTLTVSNMSPEDSSIYLCSVEWDRKETQYFGPGTRLLVL.

This clonotype was seen a handful of times. The chain combines TRBV7-2 with TRBJ1-3; D is possibly TRBD1 (5 bases). Germline CDR1 is SGHTA and CDR2 is FQGNSA. The CDR3 totals 16 residues. The ends were cut back, 3 bases at V and 2 bases at J, with 14 bases in the middle. CDR3 loop: CASSLFGGRAGNTIYF. In DNA form, the CDR3 reads TGTGCCAGCAGCTTGTTCGGGGGAAGAGCTGGAAACACCATATATTTT. The full variable domain, with the rest looked up from reference TRBV7-2 and TRBJ1-3, is GAGVSQSPSNKVTEKGKDVELRCDPISGHTALYWYRQSLGQGLEFLIYFQGNSAPDKSGLPSDRFSAERTGGSVSTLTIQRTQQEDSAVYLCASSLFGGRAGNTIYFGEGSWLTVV.

This clonotype was counted a few times. This chain uses TRBV20-1 with TRBJ1-5, with D unclear. V lost 2 bases, J lost 3 bases, and 5 bases lay in between. CDR1 DFQATT and CDR2 SNEGSKA come from the germline V gene (reference sequence). The CDR3 length is 12 residues. In nucleotides, the CDR3 is TGCAGTGCTAGACAACTCAATCAGCCCCAGCATTTT. Protein product: CSARQLNQPQHF.

In this sample, this clonotype turned up many times. The chain employs TRBV29-1 and TRBJ2-3, with 7 nucleotides matching TRBD1. CDR3 length: 14 amino acids. Unmatched junction bases numbered 12, after V lost 6 bases and J lost 6 bases. Germline V CDR1 and CDR2: SQVTM, ANQGSEA. CDR3 in DNA: TGCAGCGTCTTGGGAAAGGGGGCAGTGGATACGCAGTATTTT. This translates into CSVLGKGAVDTQYF.

For this clonotype: At one of its ends the junction is not consistent with the germline gene, which may arise from a read error. The gene calls are TRBV20-1 and TRBJ1-6; D gene uncertain. CDR3 length: 16 residues. Germline V gene lookup returns CDR1 DFQATT and CDR2 SNEGSKA (reference sequence). CDR3: CCARERPFAFNSPLHF. The CDR3 DNA sequence: TGCTGTGCTAGGGAGAGGCCTTTCGCTTTTAATTCACCCCTCCACTTT.

Remarks on this clonotype: Sequence at one end of the junction differs from germline and may be a read error. The chain employs TRBV27 and TRBJ2-2, with D unresolved. The V gene's germline CDR1 is MNHEY and CDR2 SMNVEV (reference sequence). The length of the CDR3 is 16 residues. CDR3 nucleotides: TGTGCCAGCAGCCCCTTTAGCCTGGGGAACCCCGGGGAGCTGTTTTTT. It encodes CASSPFSLGNPGELFF.

This clonotype has just a few counts. This chain joins TRBV12-3 or TRBV12-4 and TRBJ2-1; 9 nucleotides match TRBD2. The J segment lost 7 bases and the V segment lost 5 bases, leaving 12 bases of the junction unmatched. This CDR3 is 16 amino acids long. Written as DNA, the CDR3 is TGTGCCAGCAGTCAAGGAGGCGGGGGGGCCCGGAATGAGCAGTTCTTC. It yields the protein CASSQGGGGARNEQFF.